These T cell receptor beta chains were read from a single sample in a study of blood T cell repertoires in COVID-19. Assay used: immunoSEQ multiplex PCR; TCRdb lists only in-frame clones, some missing. The sample lists 150,000 to 200,000 clones; 70% to 90% were seen once. What was sequenced was peripheral blood. The receptor source for this set is a man between 60 and 75 years old with acute or convalescent COVID-19. Both conserved end residues are part of each CDR3. The order of the fields is clone size, D gene, J gene, V gene, CDR3 protein, CDR3 DNA. D genes are given only for firm matches. Where a row states a size, it is once, few, many or the class of an expanded clone; other rows omit it.

>NA|TRBD1|TRBJ2-7|TRBV28
CASSSRRTGFTGYEQYF
TGTGCCAGCAGTTCTCGCCGGACAGGGTTTACTGGGTACGAGCAGTACTTC
>NA|TRBD2|TRBJ2-7|TRBV11-2
CASSRFSGTVDEQYF
TGTGCCAGCAGCCGATTTAGCGGGACCGTGGACGAGCAGTACTTC
>few|NA|TRBJ1-1|TRBV7-9
CASSLEGVRGTEAFF
TGTGCCAGCAGCTTAGAGGGGGTAAGAGGAACTGAAGCTTTCTTT
>NA|NA|TRBJ1-2|TRBV15
CATSREGGVGGYTF
TGTGCCACCAGCAGAGAGGGGGGAGTGGGTGGCTACACCTTC
>NA|NA|TRBJ2-7|TRBV6-5
CASSYTDTTYEQYF
TGTGCCAGCAGTTACACGGACACCACCTACGAGCAGTACTTC
>NA|TRBD2|TRBJ2-3|TRBV7-6
CASRGLSGRAPDTQYF
TGTGCAAGCAGAGGTTTGAGCGGGAGGGCCCCAGATACGCAGTATTTT
>once|NA|TRBJ2-5|TRBV28
CASTVPQGGAETQYF
TGTGCCAGCACCGTCCCACAGGGAGGGGCGGAGACCCAGTACTTC
>NA|TRBD1|TRBJ1-5|TRBV6-6
CASSVGAGGSSIRSNQPQHF
TGTGCCAGCAGCGTCGGGGCAGGGGGATCGTCCATACGTAGCAATCAGCCCCAGCATTTT
>NA|TRBD1|TRBJ2-7|TRBV2
CARDRDRSLHGVEQYF
TGTGCCAGGGACCGGGACAGGTCCCTCCATGGGGTCGAGCAGTACTTC
>NA|TRBD1|TRBJ1-6|TRBV6-5
CASRRQGPYNSPLHF
TGTGCCAGCAGACGACAGGGCCCATATAATTCACCCCTCCACTTT
>NA|TRBD2|TRBJ2-3|TRBV20-1
CSASPGQLLAGVADTQYF
TGCAGTGCTAGTCCGGGCCAGTTACTAGCGGGAGTAGCAGATACGCAGTATTTT
>few|TRBD1|TRBJ1-1|TRBV12-3/TRBV12-4
CASGRQGNTEAFF
TGTGCCAGCGGACGACAGGGTAACACTGAAGCTTTCTTT
>NA|NA|TRBJ1-1|TRBV19
CASSMGAGVNTEAFF
TGTGCCAGTAGTATGGGGGCAGGGGTCAACACTGAAGCTTTCTTT
>NA|TRBD1|TRBJ1-2|TRBV11-3
CASSLDRGRGNYGYTF
TGTGCCAGCAGCTTAGATCGTGGCAGGGGGAACTATGGCTACACCTTC
>NA|NA|TRBJ1-1|TRBV7-3
CASSLGGGASSTEAFF
TGTGCCAGCAGCTTAGGTGGCGGGGCTAGTAGCACTGAAGCTTTCTTT
>NA|NA|TRBJ1-5|TRBV13
CASSSGLSNQPQHF
TGTGCCAGCAGTTCTGGGCTGTCAAATCAGCCCCAGCATTTT
>NA|TRBD1|TRBJ1-2|TRBV5-8
CASSFRDRGYYGYTF
TGTGCCAGCAGCTTCCGGGACAGGGGGTACTATGGCTACACCTTC
>NA|TRBD1|TRBJ1-5|TRBV29-1
CSVSLGTGLNQPQHF
TGCAGCGTTTCGCTCGGGACAGGGTTAAATCAGCCCCAGCATTTT
>once|NA|TRBJ2-3|TRBV19
CASGVRDTQYF
TGTGCCTCCGGGGTCCGAGATACGCAGTATTTT
>NA|NA|TRBJ1-2|TRBV7-7
CASSLGPHSGYTF
TGTGCTAGCAGCTTAGGGCCCCACAGTGGCTACACCTTC
>NA|NA|TRBJ1-1|TRBV11-2
CASSRSQGRGTEAFF
TGTGCCAGCAGCCGGTCCCAGGGGCGGGGGACTGAAGCTTTCTTT
>NA|NA|TRBJ1-6|TRBV3-1/TRBV3-2
CASSRGGNSPLHF
TGTGCCAGCAGCCGTGGAGGGAATTCACCCCTCCACTTT
>few|TRBD1|TRBJ2-7|TRBV7-2
CASSLERQGAEQYF
TGTGCCAGCAGCTTAGAAAGACAGGGGGCCGAGCAGTACTTC
>NA|NA|TRBJ2-1|TRBV18
CASSPPTQTSSYNEQFF
TGTGCCAGCTCACCACCGACACAGACAAGCTCCTACAATGAGCAGTTCTTC
>NA|TRBD1|TRBJ2-1|TRBV5-1
CASSLGQGQVYFF
TGCGCCAGCAGCTTGGGACAGGGACAGGTATATTTCTTC
>NA|NA|TRBJ2-2|TRBV24-1
CATSGARGTGELFF
TGTGCCACCAGTGGGGCAAGGGGTACCGGGGAGCTGTTTTTT
>NA|TRBD1|TRBJ1-2|TRBV28
CASSQGTGRGYTF
TGTGCCAGCAGTCAAGGGACAGGGCGAGGCTACACCTTC
>NA|NA|TRBJ1-1|TRBV2
CASRSQGEAFF
TGTGCCAGCAGATCCCAGGGGGAAGCTTTCTTT
>NA|TRBD1|TRBJ2-7|TRBV5-1
CASSFTGGIYEQYF
TGCGCCAGCAGCTTTACAGGGGGGATCTACGAGCAGTACTTC
>NA|NA|TRBJ2-1|TRBV5-6
CASSAGRGPYNEQFF
TGTGCCAGCAGTGCTGGACGGGGTCCCTACAATGAGCAGTTCTTC
>NA|NA|TRBJ2-7|TRBV5-1
CARSWGASRGIYEQYF
TGCGCCCGCAGCTGGGGGGCTAGCAGGGGGATTTACGAGCAGTACTTC
>NA|NA|TRBJ1-5|TRBV27
CASAAVNQPQHF
TGTGCCAGCGCTGCGGTGAATCAGCCCCAGCATTTT
>NA|NA|TRBJ2-7|TRBV19
CASSASGWDEQYF
TGTGCCAGTAGCGCCAGCGGGTGGGACGAGCAGTACTTC
>NA|NA|TRBJ2-1|TRBV3-1/TRBV3-2
CASSQGPRDNEQFF
TGTGCCAGCAGCCAAGGTCCCAGGGACAATGAGCAGTTCTTC
>NA|TRBD2|TRBJ2-2|TRBV15
CATSRDLGLAANTGELFF
TGTGCCACCAGCAGAGATCTAGGACTAGCGGCGAACACCGGGGAGCTGTTTTTT
>NA|NA|TRBJ2-7|TRBV20-1
CSARLYEQYF
TGCAGTGCTAGACTGTACGAGCAGTACTTC
>NA|TRBD1|TRBJ1-1|TRBV6-6
CASSYDRGEAAFF
TGTGCCAGCAGTTATGACAGGGGGGAAGCAGCTTTCTTT